This record covers a single T cell receptor (beta chain). Its matching antigen is unknown. The record originates from a study of blood T cells in healthy people across ages. Whole-study findings and limits: CMV infection status of these donors was not known. Long-lived donors exceeded aged donors in naive CD4+ cells and diversity.

The authors ran a second PCR of 7 to 11 cycles using a sample-barcoded 5' primer and a J-beta primer mix. TCRdb re-derived calls from the 5' RACE reads in MiXCR, one entry per CDR3 protein. The repertoire has about 680,000 distinct CDR3 sequences, 45% to 50% of them found once; the top ten carry 25% to 35%. The CDR3 length is 13 residues. V dropped 5 bases and J dropped 2; count of bases not matched to a gene: 4. Germline values: CDR1 DFQATT, CDR2 SNEGSKA (reference sequence). The receptor's source is an older woman in good health. Sequenced input: blood. The rearrangement links TRBV20-1 to TRBJ2-3; 7 positions match TRBD1. The CDR3 DNA reads as TGCAGTGCTCCTGGACAGGACACAGATACGCAGTATTTT. Protein product: CSAPGQDTDTQYF.